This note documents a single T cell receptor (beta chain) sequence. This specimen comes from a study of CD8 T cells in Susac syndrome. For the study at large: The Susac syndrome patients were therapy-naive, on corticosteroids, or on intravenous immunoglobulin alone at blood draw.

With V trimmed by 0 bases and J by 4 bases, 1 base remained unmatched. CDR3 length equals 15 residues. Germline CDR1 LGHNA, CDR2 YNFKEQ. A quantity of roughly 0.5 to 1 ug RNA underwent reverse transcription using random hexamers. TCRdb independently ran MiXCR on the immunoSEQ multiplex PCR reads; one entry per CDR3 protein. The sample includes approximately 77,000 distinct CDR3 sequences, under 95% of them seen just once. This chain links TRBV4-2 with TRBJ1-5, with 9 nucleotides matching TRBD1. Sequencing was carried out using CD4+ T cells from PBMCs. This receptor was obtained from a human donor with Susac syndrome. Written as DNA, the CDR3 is TGTGCCAGCAGCCAAGAGGGGACAGGGAATCAGCCCCAGCATTTT. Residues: CASSQEGTGNQPQHF.